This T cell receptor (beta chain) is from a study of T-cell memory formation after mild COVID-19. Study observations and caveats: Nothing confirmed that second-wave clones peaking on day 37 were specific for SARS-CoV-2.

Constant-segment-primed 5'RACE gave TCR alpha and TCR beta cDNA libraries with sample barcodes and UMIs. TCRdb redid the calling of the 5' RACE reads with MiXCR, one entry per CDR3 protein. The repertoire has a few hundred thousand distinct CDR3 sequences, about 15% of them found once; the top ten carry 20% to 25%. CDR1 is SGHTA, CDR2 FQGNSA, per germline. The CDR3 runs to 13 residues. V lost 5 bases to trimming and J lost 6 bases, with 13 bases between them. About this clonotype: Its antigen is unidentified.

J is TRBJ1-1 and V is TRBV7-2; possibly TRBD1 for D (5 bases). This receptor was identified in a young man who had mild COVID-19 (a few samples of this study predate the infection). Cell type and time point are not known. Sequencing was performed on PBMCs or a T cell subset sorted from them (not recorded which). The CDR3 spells CASSQHQGSEAFF. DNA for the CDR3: TGTGCCAGCAGCCAACACCAGGGCTCTGAAGCTTTCTTT.